This T cell receptor (beta chain) was documented in a study of cytomegalovirus exposure and HLA in healthy donors. PCR involved 60 Vbeta and 13 Jbeta primers. Clones were sequenced by immunoSEQ multiplex PCR, and TCRdb holds only the in-frame ones, with some missing. The sample carries about 130,000 clones, about three quarters recorded once. In regard to this clone: Antigen: not known.

The study, taken as a whole, reports: Most TCR beta V segments were productive about 90% or about 30% of the time in an earlier analysis. Among the most significant clusters, several appeared linked to common viral pathogens in a later analysis.

This CDR3 is 15 amino acids long. Germline lookup yields CDR1 SEHNR and CDR2 FQNEAQ (reference sequence). After removal of 5 bases from V and 5 bases from J, the junction contained 8 bases not matched to a gene. The gene calls are TRBV7-9 and TRBJ1-1; 10 bases line up with TRBD1. Material for sequencing was PBMCs. The TCR was taken from a human donor in good health. The DNA of the CDR3 is TGTGCCAGCAGCACGACAGGGGGCCCGGTGACTGAAGCTTTCTTT. Protein: CASSTTGGPVTEAFF. The full variable domain, with the rest looked up from reference TRBV7-9 and TRBJ1-1, is DTGVSQNPRHKITKRGQNVTFRCDPISEHNRLYWYRQTLGQGPEFLTYFQNEAQLEKSRLLSDRFSAERPKGSFSTLEIQRTEQGDSAMYLCASSTTGGPVTEAFFGQGTRLTVV.